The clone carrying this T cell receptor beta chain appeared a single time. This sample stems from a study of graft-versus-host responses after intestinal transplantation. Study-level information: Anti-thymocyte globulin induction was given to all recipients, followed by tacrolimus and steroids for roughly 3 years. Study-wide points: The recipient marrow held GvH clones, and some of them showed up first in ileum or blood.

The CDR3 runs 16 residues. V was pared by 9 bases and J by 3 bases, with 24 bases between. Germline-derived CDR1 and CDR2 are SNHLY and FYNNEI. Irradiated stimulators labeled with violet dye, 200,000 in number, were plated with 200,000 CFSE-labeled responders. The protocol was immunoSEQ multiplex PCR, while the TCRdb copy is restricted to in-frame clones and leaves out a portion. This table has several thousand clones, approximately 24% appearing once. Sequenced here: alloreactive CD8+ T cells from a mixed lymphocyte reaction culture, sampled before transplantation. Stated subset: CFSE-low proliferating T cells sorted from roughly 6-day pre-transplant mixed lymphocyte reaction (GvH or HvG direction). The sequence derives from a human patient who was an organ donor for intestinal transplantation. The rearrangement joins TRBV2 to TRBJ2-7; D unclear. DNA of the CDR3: TGTGCCAGTTCGAACCCCTCAGTAGACGGAGTCTACGAGCAGTACTTC. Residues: CASSNPSVDGVYEQYF.